The present T cell receptor beta chain was sequenced within a study of regulatory T cells in long-lasting Graves disease. Across the study: Over 5 years of antithyroid drugs with positive TSH receptor antibodies was taken to mean persistent Graves' disease. Overall study findings and caveats: New patients shared fewer public clonotypes (approximately 1,000) than persistent patients did (around 2,700).

For this clonotype: Its target is not known.

Investigators prepared the TCR beta libraries by applying iRepertoire HTBI primers and Arm-PCR of CDR3 regions. TCRdb analysed the multiplex PCR reads with MiXCR anew, one entry per CDR3 protein. The profile shows 500,000 to 800,000 distinct CDR3 sequences, about 32% of them singletons. Per germline, CDR1 LNHDA and CDR2 SQIVND (reference sequence). CDR3 length: 17 residues. The V segment lost 0 bases and the J segment 2 bases; nucleotides outside the gene matches: 7. Time point of the sample: persistent/refractory GD, antithyroid drugs over 5 years with positive TRAb. The TCR library was made from RNA extracted from PBMCs.

The sequence came from a female donor with Graves disease. The sample consisted of peripheral blood mononuclear cells (PBMCs), taken when the disease was refractory, from a patient treated with antithyroid drugs. The gene calls are TRBV19 and TRBJ1-5, with 7 bases that match TRBD1. CDR3 nucleotides: TGTGCCAGTAGTATAGACGGGACAGAGTATGGCAATCAGCCCCAGCATTTT. Translation: CASSIDGTEYGNQPQHF.